The following is a T cell receptor beta chain sequence with its context. The sample originates from a study of cytomegalovirus exposure and HLA in healthy donors. The V gene's germline CDR1 is LGHNA and CDR2 YNFKEQ. The CDR3 totals 18 residues. Trimming took 0 bases from V and 3 from J; bases not matched to a gene: 13. The PCR employed 60 Vbeta primers together with 13 Jbeta primers. The table came from immunoSEQ multiplex PCR; TCRdb's copy has only in-frame clones and leaves some out. The sample has around 230,000 clones, around 84% seen once. This chain uses TRBV4-2 with TRBJ2-7, with 8 bases identical to TRBD2. This sequence was found in a girl aged 2 to 9 in good health and CMV-seronegative. Sequenced input: PBMCs. CDR3 in DNA: TGTGCCAGCAGCCAAGAACGATACGGACTAGCCGACCTCTACGAGCAGTACTTC. It yields the protein CASSQERYGLADLYEQYF.